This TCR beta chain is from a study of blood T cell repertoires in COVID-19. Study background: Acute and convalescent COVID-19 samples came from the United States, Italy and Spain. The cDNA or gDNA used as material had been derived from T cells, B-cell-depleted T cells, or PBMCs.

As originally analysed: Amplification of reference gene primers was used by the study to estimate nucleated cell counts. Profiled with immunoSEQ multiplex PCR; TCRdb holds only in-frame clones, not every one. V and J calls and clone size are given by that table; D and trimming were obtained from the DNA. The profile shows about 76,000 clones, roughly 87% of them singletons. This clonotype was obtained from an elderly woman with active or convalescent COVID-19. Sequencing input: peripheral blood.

The CDR3 spells CASSFYRDPSNQPQHF. The CDR3 DNA sequence: TGTGCCAGCAGCTTTTACAGGGACCCTAGCAATCAGCCCCAGCATTTT. V gene TRBV7-8 combines with J gene TRBJ1-5; perhaps TRBD1 as D (6 bases). Per germline, CDR1 SGHVS and CDR2 FQNEAQ. V gave up 3 bases and J gave up 0 bases, with 12 bases separating them. The CDR3 sequence is 16 residues long.